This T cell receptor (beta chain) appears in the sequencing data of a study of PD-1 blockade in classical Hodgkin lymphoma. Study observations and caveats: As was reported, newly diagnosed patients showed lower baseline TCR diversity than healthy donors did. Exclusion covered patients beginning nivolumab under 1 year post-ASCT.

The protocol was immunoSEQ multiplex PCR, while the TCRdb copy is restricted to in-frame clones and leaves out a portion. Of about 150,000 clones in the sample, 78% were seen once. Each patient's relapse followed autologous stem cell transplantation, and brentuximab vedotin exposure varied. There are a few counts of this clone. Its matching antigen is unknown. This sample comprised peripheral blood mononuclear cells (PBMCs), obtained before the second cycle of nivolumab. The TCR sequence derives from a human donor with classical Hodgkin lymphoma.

The CDR3 coding sequence is TGTGCCAGCAGATCCTTTGGATCAACCAGCACTGAAGCTTTCTTT. Protein: CASRSFGSTSTEAFF. This chain links TRBV7-9 with TRBJ1-1; the D is unclear. Germline V gene lookup returns CDR1 SEHNR and CDR2 FQNEAQ (reference sequence). Deletions cut 6 bases from V and 4 bases from J, with 18 bases between. The CDR3 loop spans 15 amino acids.